The T cell receptor beta chain described here comes from a study of blood T cell repertoires in COVID-19. Across the study: The analysed material was cDNA or gDNA that came from T cells, B-cell-depleted T cells, or PBMCs.

The germline CDR1 and CDR2 sequences are SGHTA and FQGNSA. Trimming stripped 8 bases from V and 4 bases from J, with 15 bases between. The length of the CDR3 is 14 residues. Sequencing was performed with immunoSEQ multiplex PCR; in TCRdb, only in-frame clones are kept and a portion is missing. The sample lists some 63,000 clones; 85% were seen once. Sequencing used peripheral blood. The gene calls are TRBV7-2 and TRBJ1-3, with unresolved D. The source of this sequence is a human donor in a cohort sampled during active COVID-19. Here the CDR3 DNA reads TGTGCCAGCCTAGTGGCGGGGTCCGGAAACACCATATATTTT. Translation gives CASLVAGSGNTIYF. Variable domain in full (rest from reference TRBV7-2 and TRBJ1-3): GAGVSQSPSNKVTEKGKDVELRCDPISGHTALYWYRQSLGQGLEFLIYFQGNSAPDKSGLPSDRFSAERTGGSVSTLTIQRTQQEDSAVYLCASLVAGSGNTIYFGEGSWLTVV.